These T cell receptor beta chains were read from a single sample in a study of technical replicates of blood from a few donors. The repertoire was sequenced with immunoSEQ multiplex PCR; TCRdb's copy has only in-frame clones and lacks some. The data hold 65,000 to 90,000 clones, with 80% to 90% observed a single time. The sequencing sample was made of PBMCs. The receptors stem from a human donor in good health. Some clones in this sample may be carry-over from other donors' samples. Both conserved end residues are part of each CDR3. Each record gives: CDR3 length, V gene, J gene, clone size, D gene, CDR3 DNA, CDR3 protein. The D gene is left open where the match is weak. Some rows have no size entry. The others give once, few or many, or a class for an expanded clone.

>14|TRBV5-1|TRBJ1-2|-|-
TGCGCCAGCAGCTTCCCAGGGGAGACCTATGGCTACACCTTC
CASSFPGETYGYTF
>12|TRBV7-2|TRBJ1-1|-|TRBD1
TGTGCCAGCAGCTCCACAGGGGGCCAAGCTTTCTTT
CASSSTGGQAFF
>16|TRBV11-1|TRBJ2-1|-|TRBD2
TGTGCCAGCAGCTTCTGGTCGCGGGGGAGAAAGAATGAGCAGTTCTTC
CASSFWSRGRKNEQFF
>12|TRBV7-9|TRBJ2-3|-|-
TGTGCCAGCAGCTTAAATTCTGATACGCAGTATTTT
CASSLNSDTQYF
>19|TRBV23-1|TRBJ2-7|once|TRBD2
TGCGCCAGCAGTCAATCGACCACCAGGACTAGCGGGGAATTCTACGAGCAGTACTTC
CASSQSTTRTSGEFYEQYF
>15|TRBV7-2|TRBJ2-3|-|TRBD2
TGTGCCAGCAGCTTAGGTGTACTAGCGGGAGATACGCAGTATTTT
CASSLGVLAGDTQYF
>14|TRBV7-8|TRBJ1-1|once|-
TGTGCCAGCAGCCAGATGACAGGTGGAACTGAAGCTTTCTTT
CASSQMTGGTEAFF
>13|TRBV7-2|TRBJ2-1|-|-
TGTGCCAGCAGCTTAGTAGCGACGGGGGAGCAGTTCTTC
CASSLVATGEQFF
>17|TRBV7-9|TRBJ2-5|once|TRBD1
TGTGCCAGCAGCTTAGTCCCCCGGACAGGGTACCGAGAGACCCAGTACTTC
CASSLVPRTGYRETQYF
>12|TRBV7-3|TRBJ1-1|-|-
TGTGCCAGCAGCCTTACAGGGTCTCAAGCTTTCTTT
CASSLTGSQAFF
>14|TRBV7-8|TRBJ2-7|once|-
TGTGCCAGCAGCTTACGAGGGACTGGATACGAGCAGTACTTC
CASSLRGTGYEQYF
>15|TRBV9|TRBJ1-5|-|-
TGTGCCAGCAGCGTAGGACAGACCTTAAATCAGCCCCAGCATTTT
CASSVGQTLNQPQHF
>15|TRBV7-2|TRBJ1-6|-|-
TGTGCCAGCAGCTTAGAGGTGGGGCGCAGTACCCCCCTCCACTTT
CASSLEVGRSTPLHF
>14|TRBV6-6|TRBJ1-3|-|-
TGTGCCAGCAGTCGGGCGACAGTTGGAAACACCATATATTTT
CASSRATVGNTIYF
>14|TRBV9|TRBJ1-6|-|TRBD1
TGTGCCAGCAGCCGACTTGGGGACAGTTCACCCCTCCACTTT
CASSRLGDSSPLHF
>16|TRBV11-2|TRBJ2-1|-|-
TGTGCCAGCAGCTTCCCGTCCGGTTCGTCGTCTGGTGAGCAGTTCTTC
CASSFPSGSSSGEQFF
>14|TRBV5-1|TRBJ1-3|-|-
TGCGCCAGCAGCTTCTCGTCGAGTGCTAACACCATATATTTT
CASSFSSSANTIYF
>15|TRBV5-6|TRBJ2-7|-|TRBD2
TGTGCCAGCAGCCGCCTCGGGACTAGCGGTCCAGAGCAGTACTTC
CASSRLGTSGPEQYF
>15|TRBV5-1|TRBJ1-3|-|TRBD1
TGCGCCAGCAGCTTAATAAGGGGGCAAGGAAACACCATATATTTT
CASSLIRGQGNTIYF
>15|TRBV7-3|TRBJ2-1|-|-
TGTGCCAGCAGCTTCCTTGGGGGGTCGGGCAATGAGCAGTTCTTC
CASSFLGGSGNEQFF
>13|TRBV30|TRBJ2-1|-|-
TGTGCCGGGGGGAGGTTAGCCTACAATGAGCAGTTCTTC
CAGGRLAYNEQFF
>17|TRBV7-7|TRBJ2-5|-|TRBD2
TGTGCCAGCAGCCCTACAAACCTAGCGGGGGGGTTCTTGGCCCAGTACTTC
CASSPTNLAGGFLAQYF
>13|TRBV30|TRBJ1-4|-|TRBD1
TGTGCCTGTGGGACAGGTTTGATTGAAAAACTGTTTTTT
CACGTGLIEKLFF
>13|TRBV30|TRBJ2-3|-|TRBD2
TGTGCCTGGAGTCAGCGGGAGAGAGATACGCAGTATTTT
CAWSQRERDTQYF
>15|TRBV27|TRBJ1-2|once|TRBD1
TGTGCCAGCAAAGAAAGTTTACAGGGGGACTATGGCTACACCTTC
CASKESLQGDYGYTF
>17|TRBV7-9|TRBJ1-6|few|TRBD1
TGTGCCAGCAGTTCAAGTAGGGGGACAGGGGCGAATTCACCCCTCCACTTT
CASSSSRGTGANSPLHF
>15|TRBV6-5|TRBJ2-7|-|-
TGTGCCAGCAGTTACTCGTCGGGAAAACCCTACGAGCAGTACTTC
CASSYSSGKPYEQYF
>17|TRBV2|TRBJ2-5|-|TRBD2
TGTGCCAGCAGTACAACTTGGACTAGCGGGAACTTAGAGACCCAGTACTTC
CASSTTWTSGNLETQYF
>11|TRBV19|TRBJ1-4|-|-
TGTGCCTTCAAACCGAGGGAAAAACTGTTTTTT
CAFKPREKLFF
>15|TRBV29-1|TRBJ2-1|-|-
TGCAGCGCTAAGGGGGGGCAAGGATCCTACAATGAGCAGTTCTTC
CSAKGGQGSYNEQFF
>15|TRBV5-1|TRBJ1-4|-|TRBD1
TGCGCCAGCAGCTTGATAGGGGGCGGTAGGGAAAAACTGTTTTTT
CASSLIGGGREKLFF
>12|TRBV2|TRBJ2-7|once|-
TGTGCCAGCAGCCTAGAGGGTTACGAGCAGTACTTC
CASSLEGYEQYF
>14|TRBV10-3|TRBJ2-7|once|-
TGTGCCATCAGTGCGCAAGGAGGGGACGACGAGCAGTACTTC
CAISAQGGDDEQYF
>12|TRBV29-1|TRBJ2-3|-|-
TGCAGCATTACAGGTCTTGCAGATACGCAGTATTTT
CSITGLADTQYF
>12|TRBV30|TRBJ1-1|-|TRBD1
TGTGCCAGAGACAGGGTGAACACTGAAGCTTTCTTT
CARDRVNTEAFF
>17|TRBV4-1|TRBJ2-5|-|TRBD2
TGCGCCAGCAGCCAAGATCGCACTAGCGGGGATGGAGAGACCCAGTACTTC
CASSQDRTSGDGETQYF
>17|TRBV7-9|TRBJ2-3|few|TRBD1
TGTGCCAGCAGCCTACGACAGGGAAGGACTTTCGCAGATACGCAGTATTTT
CASSLRQGRTFADTQYF
>15|TRBV19|TRBJ2-7|-|TRBD2
TGTGCCAGTAGTATTCCGGCGGGAGGCTTCTACGAGCAGTACTTC
CASSIPAGGFYEQYF
>11|TRBV30|TRBJ1-2|few|-
TGTGCCTGGAGTGTACTCTATGGCTACACCTTC
CAWSVLYGYTF
>14|TRBV4-2|TRBJ1-2|-|-
TGTGCCAGCAGCCTAAAAGGGGGTTTAGATGGCTACACCTTC
CASSLKGGLDGYTF
>15|TRBV18|TRBJ2-1|-|-
TGTGCCAGCTCACCAATGACTGGGCGGGGAGCTGAGCAGTTCTTC
CASSPMTGRGAEQFF
>17|TRBV10-3|TRBJ1-3|-|TRBD1
TGTGCCATCTCCGGGGACAGGTCATGGGGAGCTGGAAACACCATATATTTT
CAISGDRSWGAGNTIYF